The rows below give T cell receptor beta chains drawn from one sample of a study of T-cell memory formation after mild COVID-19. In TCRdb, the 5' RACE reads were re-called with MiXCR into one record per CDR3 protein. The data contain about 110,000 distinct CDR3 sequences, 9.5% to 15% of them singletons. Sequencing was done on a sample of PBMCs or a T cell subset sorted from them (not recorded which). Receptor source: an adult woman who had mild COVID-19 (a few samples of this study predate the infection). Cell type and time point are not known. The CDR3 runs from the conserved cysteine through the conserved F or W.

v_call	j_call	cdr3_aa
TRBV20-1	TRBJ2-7	CSARVQDYMYEQYF
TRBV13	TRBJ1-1	CASSLLVLGQGGKGNTEAFF
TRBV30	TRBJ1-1	CAWADSEAFF
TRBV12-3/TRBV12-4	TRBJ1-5	CASSSTGTNQPQHF
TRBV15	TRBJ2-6	CATSGSRVSGANVLTF
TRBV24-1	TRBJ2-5	CATSDWTEGETQYF
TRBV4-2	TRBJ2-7	CASSPPGSGDYEQYF
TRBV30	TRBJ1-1	CAWSVIGASMTDDTEAFF
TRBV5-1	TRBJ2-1	CASSMRESSYNEQFF
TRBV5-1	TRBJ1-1	CASSLGHSGGSRTEAFF
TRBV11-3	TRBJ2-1	CASSSLRDREQFF
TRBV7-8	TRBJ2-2	CASSSRGSGSVNGELFF
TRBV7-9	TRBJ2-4	CASSQGLAGLAKNIQYF
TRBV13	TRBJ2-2	CASSSTTRGNTGELFF
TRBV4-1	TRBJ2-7	CASSHYSGSEHEQYF
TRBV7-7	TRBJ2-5	CASSPGGYFQETQYF
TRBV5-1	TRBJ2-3	CASTPGALSTDTQYF
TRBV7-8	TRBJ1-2	CASSPGGGDYGYTF
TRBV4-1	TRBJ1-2	CASSQERVLVTGEGGYTF
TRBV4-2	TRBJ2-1	CASSQAGLADNEQFF
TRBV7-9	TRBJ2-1	CASSLFAAGENEQFF
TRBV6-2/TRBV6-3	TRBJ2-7	CASSYSTSGGSSYEQYF
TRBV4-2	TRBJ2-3	CASSRRTSERDTQYF
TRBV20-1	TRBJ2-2	CSARQENTGELFF
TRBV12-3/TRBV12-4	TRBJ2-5	CASSLQVRVRETQYF
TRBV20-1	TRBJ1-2	CSALGARYGYTF
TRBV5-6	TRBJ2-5	CASSLGTRWEETQYF
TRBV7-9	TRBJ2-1	CASSSQTYSYNEQFF
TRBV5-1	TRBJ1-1	CASSQSRGYTEAFF
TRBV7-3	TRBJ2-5	CASSPGPGVETQYF
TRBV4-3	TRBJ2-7	CASSTRTGVTYEQYF
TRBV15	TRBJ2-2	CATRETGELFF
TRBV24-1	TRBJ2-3	CATSEASGSTDTQYF
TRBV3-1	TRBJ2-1	CASSQGVAGGQEQFF
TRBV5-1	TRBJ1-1	CASSSRQGAWNTEAFF
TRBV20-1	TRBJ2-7	CSAPWLGYEQYF
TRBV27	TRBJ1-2	CASSWGPNYGYTF
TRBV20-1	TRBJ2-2	CSAESQGQNTGELFF
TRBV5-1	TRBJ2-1	CASSFPQGMINEQFF
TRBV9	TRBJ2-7	CASSGRDHPYEQYF
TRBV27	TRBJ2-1	CASSQSSGAYNEQFF
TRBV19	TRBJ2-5	CASSAGAAQETQYF
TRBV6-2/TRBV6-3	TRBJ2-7	CASSYPGQNGYEQYF
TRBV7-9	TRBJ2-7	CASSPRTGYEQYF
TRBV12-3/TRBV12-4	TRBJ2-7	CASSRQGESYEQYF